The present T cell receptor (beta chain) was sequenced within a study of tumor and adjacent non-tumor tissue in lung cancer. No cell sorting was done before RNA was extracted from the tissue. The CDR3 covers 13 residues. Germline CDR1 SQVTM, CDR2 ANQGSEA. As to this clonotype: The junction departs from germline at one end; a sequencing error may be responsible.

The library came from three nested PCR rounds adapted from ARM-PCR protocols. TCRdb processed the multiplex PCR reads anew with MiXCR; each CDR3 protein has one entry. The sample carries approximately 79,000 distinct CDR3 sequences, about 66% recorded once. The V gene is TRBV29-1, the J gene TRBJ2-3, with no clear D. This clonotype was sampled from a man between 65 and 79 years old with non-small cell lung cancer. Sequencing input: lung tumor tissue. The CDR3 nucleotides are TGCAGCGTTCTCTCGGTTAGGAGAGATATGCAGTATTTT. This codes for CSVLSVRRDMQYF.